This TCR beta chain derives from a study of glioma-infiltrating T cells (dated by TCRdb to about 2016). Context from the whole study: Sequencing of TCR alpha- and beta-chain repertoires was performed on glioma tissue, on non-neoplastic brain tissue, and on matched peripheral blood mononuclear cells. The paired cohort comprised three low-grade glioma patients, about eight primary glioblastoma patients and three non-glioma patients contributing non-neoplastic brain tissue. Each tissue-infiltrating repertoire was compared with the same patient's peripheral blood repertoire to measure divergence between tissue and blood T-cell populations.

TCR alpha and beta CDR3 regions were amplified with the iRepertoire nested amplicon-rescue multiplex PCR (arm-PCR) platform from RNA. The input for one-step reverse transcription and amplification was roughly 85-400 ng of either tissue mRNA or PBMC total RNA. Following bead purification, Illumina adapters were added by a secondary multiplex PCR, and libraries between 200 and 400 bp were gel-purified. Libraries carried internal 6-nucleotide barcodes used for demultiplexing. The libraries were sequenced on an Illumina MiSeq using 2x220 or 2x250 nucleotide paired-end reads. The paper's data handling went like this. Paired reads were merged using FLASH 1.2.11 and were aligned to the GRCh37 human genome using BWA-MEM, after which TRA and TRB reads were extracted. An IMGT-derived reference of cassette sequences and CDR3 motifs, with pseudogenes included, was used for V and J assignment. Reads were translated in three frames, and productive CDR3s were defined as those with a C...FGXG motif and no stop codons. A clonotype was defined as a unique combination of a V-J cassette pair and a CDR3 amino acid sequence. Reads were filtered by Hamming distance, thresholded by each sample's sequence error rate in mapped regions. The public sequencing data were trimmed at Q25 with fastp and processed into clonotypes with MiXCR by TCRdb, which kept only in-frame beta chains. Each record represents a unique CDR3 protein, reported with the most common genes and DNA among its rows. What appears here as the V and J calls and clone size reflects TCRdb's work, not the paper's. The table for this sample lists over 3,500 distinct CDR3 sequences; around 92% of them were counted only once. The top ten clonotypes cover less than 30% of the sample.

The CDR3 has 13 amino acids, counting the end cysteine and phenylalanine. Of the read, only the CDR3 DNA is kept; its 39 bases are in frame from base 1. The germline V gene yields SNHLY for CDR1 and FYNNEI for CDR2. V is pared back by 7 bases and J by 2 bases, with 11 bases lying between the germline termini. On this clonotype itself: Its target antigen remains unknown. Per-nucleotide qualities are absent, and no much larger clonotype sits a single base away. With the library built for alpha chains, this beta chain is off target and its frequency is not meaningful.

The paper as a whole reports these results and caveats: Group comparisons rested on small numbers: three non-neoplastic, three low-grade glioma and roughly eight glioblastoma patients. In non-neoplastic patients, VJ-independent divergence between tissue and blood fell below expectation, whereas in all gliomas, and especially in low-grade gliomas, the divergence rose above expectation. Very few CDR3 sequences were found to be shared between tissue and blood, and this scarcity was attributed to high CDR3 diversity and limited sampling.

This TCR was sampled from a human donor with low-grade glioma or glioblastoma, undergoing nonglioma brain surgery, or in good health (not recorded which). The rearrangement joined TRBV2 to TRBJ2-5; the D element could tentatively be TRBD1 or TRBD2, as 5 bases agree for each. Sequenced sample: glioma tissue, nonneoplastic brain tissue, or PBMCs (not recorded which). The CDR3 amino acid sequence is: CASTRGVQETQYF. Read as DNA, the sequence is TGTGCCAGCACTAGAGGGGTACAAGAGACCCAGTACTTC.